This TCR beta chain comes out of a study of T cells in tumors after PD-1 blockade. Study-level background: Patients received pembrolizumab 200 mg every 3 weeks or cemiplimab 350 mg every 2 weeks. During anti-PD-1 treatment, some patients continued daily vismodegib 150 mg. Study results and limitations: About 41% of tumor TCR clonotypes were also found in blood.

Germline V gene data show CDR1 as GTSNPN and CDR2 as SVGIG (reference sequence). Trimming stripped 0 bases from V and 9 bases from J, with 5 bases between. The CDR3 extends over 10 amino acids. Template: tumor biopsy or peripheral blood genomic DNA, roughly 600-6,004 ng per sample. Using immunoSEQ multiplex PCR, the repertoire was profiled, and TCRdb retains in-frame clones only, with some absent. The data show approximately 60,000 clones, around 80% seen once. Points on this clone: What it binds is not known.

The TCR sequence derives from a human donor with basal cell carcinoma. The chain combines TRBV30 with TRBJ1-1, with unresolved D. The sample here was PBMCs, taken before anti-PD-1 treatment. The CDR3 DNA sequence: TGTGCCTGGAGTGTTAATAAAGCTTTCTTT. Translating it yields CAWSVNKAFF. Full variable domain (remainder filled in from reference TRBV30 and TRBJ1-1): SQTIHQWPATLVQPVGSPLSLECTVEGTSNPNLYWYRQAAGRGLQLLFYSVGIGQISSEVPQNLSASRPQDRQFILSSKKLLLSDSGFYLCAWSVNKAFFGQGTRLTVV.